This T cell receptor beta chain was recorded in a study of blood T cells in healthy people across ages. Study-wide points: Naive T cell percentage strongly correlated with TCR beta diversity. Versus aged donors, long-lived donors had higher diversity and more naive CD4+ cells.

Germline CDR1 SGHRS, CDR2 YFSETQ. This CDR3 has 16 amino acids. V shed 0 bases and J 10 bases; nucleotides not matched to a gene: 9. A second PCR, run for about 7 to 11 cycles, used a sample-barcoded 5' primer plus a J-beta primer mix. The study obtained at least 2.5 million CDR3-containing paired-end reads from every sample. TCRdb recomputed calls from the 5' RACE reads with MiXCR, one row per CDR3 protein. Of 1.5 million to 1.8 million distinct CDR3 sequences listed, around 40% were seen once; the top ten hold about 4%. Every donor contributed 8 to 10 milliliters of peripheral blood by blood draw. As to this clonotype: Its specificity is not known.

This sequence originates from a woman between 18 and 29 years old in good health. This sequence joins TRBV5-1 and TRBJ2-1; the match to TRBD1 covers 11 bases. Sequenced material: blood. CDR3 bases: TGCGCCAGCAGCTTGGAAAAGTGGACAGGGGGCTTGGAGCAGTTCTTC. As protein: CASSLEKWTGGLEQFF.